One and the same sample provided the 11 T cell receptor beta chains below, sequenced in a study of T cell changes during pregnancy in multiple sclerosis. TCRdb's table, derived via immunoSEQ multiplex PCR, lists solely in-frame clones and lacks some. The top ten clones hold about 0.8% of a sample with about 60,000 clones, about 90% of them seen once. Source: CD4+ T cells from peripheral blood mononuclear cells, taken in the first trimester of pregnancy. Source of these receptors: a female donor with multiple sclerosis, enrolled in a pregnancy study.

The J gene is TRBJ2-5, the V gene TRBV14; TRBD1 is a possible D gene (6 bases). Trimming pared 1 base from V and 5 bases from J, leaving 17 bases between. Germline CDR1 and CDR2: SGHDN and FVKESK. The CDR3 consists of 16 residues. The CDR3 nucleotides are TGTGCCAGCAGCCAAGTGCCGGGACATCGGACGGAGACCCAGTACTTC. Translating it yields CASSQVPGHRTETQYF.

The V call is TRBV19, the J call TRBJ2-2; a possible D gene is TRBD1 (6 bases). Germline V CDR1 and CDR2: LNHDA, SQIVND (reference sequence). The V end was cut by 6 bases, the J end by 6 bases, with 11 bases between. The CDR3 covers 13 residues. The CDR3 DNA follows: TGTGCCAGTAGGTATACAGGGCCCGGGGAGCTGTTTTTT. Translation: CASRYTGPGELFF.

The chain is built from TRBV12-2 and TRBJ2-7; the D call in the table, TRBD2, was not verified against the DNA. TRBV12-2 is reported as a pseudogene. The CDR3 runs 14 residues. The DNA of the CDR3 is TGTGCAAGTCGCTTAGTAAACGGGGGGGGCCCCAGGTACTTC. Translated, it gives CASRLVNGGGPRYF.

The chain joins TRBV19 to TRBJ2-7, with D tentatively TRBD1 (6 bases). The CDR3 length is 11 residues. Between the trimmed V and J ends, which lost 5 bases and 9 bases, there was a span of 11 bases. Germline V CDR1 and CDR2: LNHDA, SQIVND (reference sequence). The CDR3 region has the DNA TGTGCCAGTAGTGAGGGACATCTGCAGTACTTC. Translated, it gives CASSEGHLQYF.

V usage is TRBV27 and J usage is TRBJ1-1, with D uncertain. Germline CDR1 MNHEY, CDR2 SMNVEV (reference sequence). Between the trimmed V and J ends, which lost 7 bases and 0 bases, there was a span of 9 bases. The CDR3 sequence is 13 residues long. CDR3 bases: TGTGCCAGCAAATGGACTGTGAACACTGAAGCTTTCTTT. Translating it yields CASKWTVNTEAFF.

The V call is TRBV7-9, the J call TRBJ2-5; no clear D gene. Germline V gene sequence: CDR1 SEHNR, CDR2 FQNEAQ (reference sequence). Trimming pared 5 bases from V and 5 bases from J, leaving 6 bases between. CDR3 length: 11 amino acids. As DNA, the CDR3 is TGTGCCAGCAGCCGTATGGAGACCCAGTACTTC. Its translation: CASSRMETQYF.

This chain connects TRBV2 to TRBJ1-2, with a tentative D call TRBD1 (5 bases). The CDR3 loop spans 19 amino acids. Trimming stripped 8 bases from V and 1 base from J, with 29 bases between. CDR1 and CDR2 from the germline V gene are SNHLY and FYNNEI. The chain's CDR3 is CASLAGGRQPRAFNYGYTF. The CDR3 region has the DNA TGTGCCAGCCTCGCCGGGGGACGACAGCCGCGAGCTTTTAACTATGGCTACACCTTC.

The chain employs TRBV27 and TRBJ2-7; D not resolved. Trimming pared 3 bases from V and 2 bases from J, leaving 14 bases between. The CDR3 extends over 15 amino acids. CDR1 is MNHEY and CDR2 is SMNVEV in the germline V gene (reference sequence). CDR3 coding DNA: TGTGCCAGCAGTTTCCTCTTCCGGCAGGCCTACGAGCAGTACTTC. Its protein product is CASSFLFRQAYEQYF.

The rearrangement joins TRBV19 to TRBJ2-7; TRBD1 agrees at 7 bases. The CDR3 runs 14 residues. Germline trimming cut 4 bases from V and 0 bases from J; bases unmatched to any gene: 3. In germline, CDR1 is LNHDA, CDR2 SQIVND (reference sequence). The CDR3 here is CASSRRDSSYEQYF. For the CDR3, the DNA is TGTGCCAGTAGTAGAAGGGACAGCTCCTACGAGCAGTACTTC.

The chain combines TRBV5-8 with TRBJ2-3; 9 bases are shared with TRBD2. The CDR3 contains 17 residues. Per germline, CDR1 SGHTS and CDR2 YDEGEE. V was pared by 4 bases and J by 1 base, with 10 bases of the junction left unmatched. The CDR3 sequence is CASSQAHASGGTDTQYF. DNA of the CDR3: TGTGCCAGCAGCCAGGCTCATGCTAGCGGGGGCACAGATACGCAGTATTTT.

This chain links TRBV6-6 with TRBJ2-3; unclear D gene. This CDR3 contains 11 residues. V was cut by 4 bases and J by 4 bases, with 3 bases left in between. Germline values: CDR1 MNHNY, CDR2 SVGAGI (reference sequence). In nucleotides, the CDR3 is TGTGCCAGCAGTTCATCAGATACGCAGTATTTT. Residues: CASSSSDTQYF.